This TCR beta chain stems from a study of shared clonotypes between healthy human individuals. Whole-study results and caveats: The naive CD4 repertoires of a few donors were compared, and 5% to 6.5% of clonotypes were shared. What naive subsets generally showed was a larger estimated richness than memory subsets showed. Unshared clonotypes carried lower generation probabilities than those common to all four donors.

Produced via immunoSEQ multiplex PCR; TCRdb's table is partial and in-frame only. Among millions of clones listed, 85% to 95% were seen once. Only Caucasian adults living in Nashville, Tennessee made up the donor group. As for this clone: What it binds is unknown. At the DNA level, this CDR3 is encoded by other sequences in the same sample as well.

The ends were cut back, 0 bases at V and 3 bases at J, with 10 bases in the middle. The CDR3 is 15 amino acids. Germline CDR1 reads SGHRS; CDR2 reads YFSETQ. Material: naive CD4+ T cells sorted from blood. Subset described: CD45RA+ positively selected. This TCR derives from a young man in good health. The chain recombines TRBV5-1 with TRBJ1-3; D is unclear. The CDR3 DNA reads as TGCGCCAGCAGCTTGGAGGCGGGTAATGGAAACACCATATATTTT. It is translated as CASSLEAGNGNTIYF.